The 25 T cell receptor beta chains reported below all come from one sample, sequenced in a study of control samples from healthy donors and cancer patients. TCRdb's table, derived via immunoSEQ multiplex PCR, lists solely in-frame clones and lacks some. Here the sample spans some 45,000 clones, 80% to 95% being singletons. The sequencing sample was made of PBMCs. The receptors shown here come from a woman in her thirties or forties with head and neck cancer.

V is TRBV28 and J is TRBJ1-5, with 9 nucleotides matching TRBD1. The CDR3 consists of 14 residues. After removal of 4 bases from V and 5 bases from J, the junction contained 3 bases not matched to a gene. CDR1 is MDHEN and CDR2 is SYDVKM in the germline V gene. CDR3 region: CASSSRTGDQPQHF. CDR3 in DNA: TGTGCCAGCAGTTCCAGGACAGGGGATCAGCCCCAGCATTTT.

This clone came up a few times. Here the CDR3 reads CASSLAEGAYEQYF. As DNA, the CDR3 is TGTGCCAGCAGCTTGGCCGAGGGGGCCTACGAGCAGTACTTC. The chain employs TRBV5-4 and TRBJ2-7, with D perhaps TRBD1 (6 bases). V gave up 0 bases and J gave up 2 bases, with 9 bases separating them. This CDR3 region has 14 residues. Germline CDR1 reads SGHNT; CDR2 reads YYREEE (reference sequence).

The chain combines TRBV6-5 with TRBJ1-1, with D possibly matching TRBD1 (5 bases). V was pared by 7 bases and J by 11 bases, with 11 bases between. In germline, CDR1 is MNHEY, CDR2 SVGAGI. The CDR3 consists of 10 residues. This CDR3 reads CASTEGWAFF. In nucleotides, the CDR3 is TGTGCCAGCACCGAGGGGTGGGCTTTCTTT.

The chain employs TRBV28 and TRBJ1-4; unclear D gene. This CDR3 has 16 amino acids. CDR1 is MDHEN, CDR2 SYDVKM, per germline. Between the trimmed V and J ends, which lost 5 bases and 2 bases, there was a span of 15 bases. The CDR3 sequence: CASSPGRVGTNEKLFF. The CDR3 bases are TGTGCCAGCAGTCCTGGTCGGGTAGGGACTAATGAAAAACTGTTTTTT.

The chain joins TRBV30 to TRBJ1-6; no clear D gene. The germline gives CDR1 GTSNPN, CDR2 SVGIG (reference sequence). With 3 bases removed from V and 7 bases from J, the gap between germline ends came to 10 bases. The CDR3 runs 13 residues. The CDR3 DNA is TGTGCCTGGAGCCTCAGGATCAATTCACCCCTCCACTTT. It translates to CAWSLRINSPLHF.

This chain uses TRBV5-1 with TRBJ2-7, with 7 nucleotides matching TRBD1. CDR3 size: 13 residues. Trimming took 1 base from V and 2 from J; bases not matched to a gene: 0. Germline assignment: CDR1 SGHRS and CDR2 YFSETQ. The CDR3 spells CASSLRGPYEQYF. CDR3 nucleotide sequence: TGCGCCAGCAGCTTGAGGGGGCCCTACGAGCAGTACTTC.

This chain uses TRBV30 with TRBJ1-5, with D possibly TRBD1 on 6 matching bases. Germline assignment: CDR1 GTSNPN and CDR2 SVGIG (reference sequence). Trimming pared 2 bases from V and 4 bases from J, leaving 15 bases between. The CDR3 sequence is 15 residues long. The CDR3 sequence is CAWSRGGTGNQPQHF. The CDR3 bases are TGTGCCTGGAGTCGCGGGGGAACAGGGAATCAGCCCCAGCATTTT.

The chain links TRBV6-5 to TRBJ2-3, with 8 bases identical to TRBD1. CDR3 length: 16 residues. CDR1 and CDR2 (germline): MNHEY, SVGAGI. V was pared by 0 bases and J by 0 bases, with 2 bases of the junction left unmatched. The CDR3 spells CASSYSRTGSTDTQYF. The CDR3 DNA is TGTGCCAGCAGTTACTCGCGGACAGGGAGCACAGATACGCAGTATTTT.

The chain employs TRBV7-2 and TRBJ2-7; 9 positions match TRBD1. V was pared by 4 bases and J by 3 bases, with 4 bases of the junction left unmatched. The CDR3 has 14 amino acids. From germline, CDR1 is SGHTA and CDR2 FQGNSA. CDR3 residues: CASSYWTGDYEQYF. The CDR3 DNA reads as TGTGCCAGCAGCTACTGGACAGGGGACTACGAGCAGTACTTC.

The V gene is TRBV19, the J gene TRBJ1-4, with unresolved D. Germline V lookup: CDR1 LNHDA, CDR2 SQIVND (reference sequence). V was trimmed by 5 bases and J by 5 bases, leaving 9 bases between them. The CDR3 is 13 amino acids. The CDR3: CASSLGRNEKLFF. CDR3 coding DNA: TGTGCCAGTAGTCTCGGGCGGAATGAAAAACTGTTTTTT.

The chain joins TRBV24-1 to TRBJ2-6; maybe TRBD2 (5 bases). CDR3 size: 17 residues. V was trimmed by 5 bases and J by 0 bases, leaving 13 bases between them. CDR1 is KGHDR and CDR2 is SFDVKD in the germline V gene. The CDR3 bases are TGTGCCACCAGTGCCGGGGTGGCGTCCTCTGGGGCCAACGTCCTGACTTTC. Residues: CATSAGVASSGANVLTF.

V gene TRBV30 combines with J gene TRBJ2-1, with D hard to call. There are 14 residues in the CDR3. The germline CDR1 and CDR2 sequences are GTSNPN and SVGIG (reference sequence). Trimming shortened V by 0 bases and J by 8 bases, and 14 bases separated the two germline ends. Here the CDR3 DNA reads TGTGCCTGGAGTGTACACGACGATAGGGATGAGCAGTTCTTC. Encoded protein: CAWSVHDDRDEQFF.

The chain uses TRBV11-3 and TRBJ1-2; no definite D call. Trimming shortened V by 0 bases and J by 1 base, and 6 bases separated the two germline ends. Germline CDR1 and CDR2: SGHNT and YENEEA. The CDR3 totals 14 residues. The CDR3 reads CASSLDRNNYGYTF. The CDR3 DNA sequence: TGTGCCAGCAGCTTAGATCGGAATAACTATGGCTACACCTTC.

The V and J genes are TRBV11-2 and TRBJ1-2, with D perhaps TRBD1 (5 bases). The germline V and J ends were trimmed by 5 bases and 6 bases, with 19 bases remaining between them. Germline V gives CDR1 SGHAT, CDR2 FQNNGV. The CDR3 sequence is 15 residues long. The CDR3 DNA follows: TGTGCCAGCAGCATAACCTTTACACAGGTTGATGGCTACACCTTC. Amino acids: CASSITFTQVDGYTF.

V and J are TRBV29-1 and TRBJ1-4; 10 nucleotides match TRBD1. In germline, CDR1 is SQVTM, CDR2 ANQGSEA. There are 13 residues in the CDR3. The V and J ends lost 3 bases and 6 bases, in that order; junction bases with no gene match: 1. The CDR3 DNA reads TGCAGCGTTGATGGACAGGGGGATGAAAAACTGTTTTTT. Protein sequence: CSVDGQGDEKLFF.

This clone turned up a few times. The CDR3: CSVEDGGATEAFF. The CDR3 DNA reads as TGCAGCGTTGAAGACGGAGGGGCCACTGAAGCTTTCTTT. This chain links TRBV29-1 with TRBJ1-1; tentatively, D is TRBD1 (5 bases). V lost 0 bases and J 4 bases, leaving 9 bases between the germline ends. Germline lookup yields CDR1 SQVTM and CDR2 ANQGSEA. This CDR3 region has 13 residues.

The rearrangement joins TRBV19 to TRBJ2-1; 8 bases are shared with TRBD2. Per the germline V gene, CDR1 is LNHDA and CDR2 is SQIVND (reference sequence). There are 15 residues in the CDR3. Trimming at V came to 3 bases and at J to 3 bases, leaving 4 bases not matched to a gene. CDR3 bases: TGTGCCAGTAGTATGATAGCGGGAAACTACAATGAGCAGTTCTTC. It is translated as CASSMIAGNYNEQFF. Full variable domain (remainder filled in from reference TRBV19 and TRBJ2-1): DGGITQSPKYLFRKEGQNVTLSCEQNLNHDAMYWYRQDPGQGLRLIYYSQIVNDFQKGDIAEGYSVSREKKESFPLTVTSAQKNPTAFYLCASSMIAGNYNEQFFGPGTRLTVL.

In regard to this clone: The junction does not match germline at one end; this may be a read error. V is TRBV4-1 and J is TRBJ1-4, with unresolved D. CDR1 and CDR2 from the germline V gene are MGHRA and YSYEKL. CDR3 size: 16 residues. The CDR3 region has the DNA TGCGCCAGCAGCCAAGGCGTAGGGAGGACTAACGAAAAACTGTTTTTT. Translating gives CASSQGVGRTNEKLFF.

The V and J genes are TRBV5-1 and TRBJ1-3; 7 bases agree with TRBD1. With 2 bases clipped from V and 6 bases from J, the junction kept 8 bases outside the gene matches. Germline-derived CDR1 and CDR2 are SGHRS and YFSETQ. CDR3 size: 15 residues. The CDR3 protein is CASSLRTGEKNTIYF. The CDR3 coding sequence is TGCGCCAGCAGCTTAAGGACAGGAGAGAAAAACACCATATATTTT.

CDR3 protein: CASSQSRYNEQFF. For the CDR3, the DNA is TGTGCCAGCAGCCAATCACGGTACAATGAGCAGTTCTTC. The chain joins TRBV4-2 to TRBJ2-1; D is undetermined. CDR1 is LGHNA, CDR2 YNFKEQ, per germline. The length of the CDR3 is 13 residues. Trimming removed 2 bases from V and 4 bases from J, with 6 bases in between.

The table lists this clone with a few counts. The J gene is TRBJ2-1, the V gene TRBV2; TRBD2 is a possible D gene (5 bases). The ends were cut back, 6 bases at V and 4 bases at J, with 10 bases in the middle. Germline assignment: CDR1 SNHLY and CDR2 FYNNEI. CDR3 length: 13 amino acids. CDR3 bases: TGTGCCAGCAGAAATAGGAGGTACAATGAGCAGTTCTTC. This sequence encodes CASRNRRYNEQFF.

The rearrangement joins TRBV15 to TRBJ2-1; a possible D gene is TRBD2 (5 bases). V lost 1 base and J lost 3, with 7 bases in between. Germline V lookup: CDR1 LNHNV, CDR2 YYDKDF (reference sequence). The CDR3 totals 14 residues. In nucleotides, the CDR3 is TGTGCCACCAGCAGAGTACTAGGCTACAATGAGCAGTTCTTC. Protein sequence: CATSRVLGYNEQFF.

The chain has TRBV12-3 or TRBV12-4 and TRBJ2-5; D is unresolved. The V end lost 2 bases, the J end lost 4 bases, and 5 bases lay between the germline ends. The CDR3 consists of 12 residues. Written as DNA, the CDR3 is TGTGCCAGCAGTTTATTAGGAGAGACCCAGTACTTC. Its protein product is CASSLLGETQYF.

The V gene is TRBV11-2, the J gene TRBJ2-7; 9 positions match TRBD2. V trimming: 4 bases; J trimming: 2 bases; junction bases outside the gene matches: 3. Germline lookup yields CDR1 SGHAT and CDR2 FQNNGV. The CDR3 is made up of 14 amino acids. CDR3 sequence reads: CASSSLAGTYEQYF. CDR3 nucleotides: TGTGCCAGCAGCTCTCTAGCGGGAACCTACGAGCAGTACTTC. The full variable domain, in which reference TRBV11-2 and TRBJ2-7 provide the parts outside the CDR3, is EAGVAQSPRYKIIEKRQSVAFWCNPISGHATLYWYQQILGQGPKLLIQFQNNGVVDDSQLPKDRFSAERLKGVDSTLKIQPAKLEDSAVYLCASSSLAGTYEQYFGPGTRLTVT.

The genes are TRBV5-5 and TRBJ2-5, with no clear D. Trimming cost V 7 bases and J 1 base, with 8 bases left between them. Germline-derived CDR1 and CDR2 are SGHKS and YYEKEE (reference sequence). This CDR3 spans 12 amino acids. The CDR3 DNA follows: TGTGCCAGCGGGGTTCTCCAAGAGACCCAGTACTTC. Amino acid sequence: CASGVLQETQYF.